This TCR beta chain was captured in a study of blood T cell repertoires in COVID-19. For the study at large: COVID-19 samples from acute and convalescent phases originated in the United States, Italy and Spain. Sources were T cells, B-cell-depleted T cells, or PBMCs; the material itself was cDNA or gDNA.

The CDR3 contains 13 residues. CDR1 MNHEY and CDR2 SVGAGI come from the germline V gene. V shed 7 bases and J shed 9 bases, with 19 bases lying between them. This clone was observed a handful of times. Sequencing used immunoSEQ multiplex PCR; TCRdb keeps in-frame clones, though not all of them. The table records 150,000 or so clones, about 81% of them present only once. Input material: peripheral blood. This sequence originates from a man between 60 and 75 years old with active or convalescent COVID-19. The V call is TRBV6-5, the J call TRBJ2-7; possible D gene TRBD2, 7 bases. The CDR3 DNA reads TGTGCCAGCACCCCTGGCGGGGGCCGGGCGCAGTACTTC. Protein sequence: CASTPGGGRAQYF.